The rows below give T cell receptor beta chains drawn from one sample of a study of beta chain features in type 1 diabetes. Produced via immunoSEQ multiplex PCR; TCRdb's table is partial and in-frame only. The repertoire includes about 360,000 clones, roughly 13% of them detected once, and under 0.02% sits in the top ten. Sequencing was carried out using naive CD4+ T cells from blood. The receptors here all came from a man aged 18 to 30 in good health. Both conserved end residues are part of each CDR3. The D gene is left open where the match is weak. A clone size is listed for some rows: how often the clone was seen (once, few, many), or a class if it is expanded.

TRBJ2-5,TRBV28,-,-,CASSFQVLETQYF,TGTGCCAGCAGTTTTCAGGTGTTGGAGACCCAGTACTTC
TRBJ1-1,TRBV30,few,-,CACCVNEGTEAFF,TGTGCCTGCTGTGTAAATGAGGGCACTGAAGCTTTCTTT
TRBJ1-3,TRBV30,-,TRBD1,CAWSAATQGAVGNTIYF,TGTGCCTGGAGTGCCGCCACCCAGGGGGCGGTGGGAAACACCATATATTTT
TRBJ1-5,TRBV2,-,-,CASSASNQPQHF,TGTGCCAGCAGTGCCTCGAATCAGCCCCAGCATTTT
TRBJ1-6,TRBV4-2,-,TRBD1,CASSQRETGGSLHF,TGTGCCAGCAGCCAACGAGAAACAGGGGGATCCCTCCACTTT
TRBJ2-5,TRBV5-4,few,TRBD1,CASSLTRGSLQETQYF,TGTGCCAGCAGCTTAACCAGGGGGTCTTTACAAGAGACCCAGTACTTC
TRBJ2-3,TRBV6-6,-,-,CASSYRTSTDTQYF,TGTGCCAGCAGTTACAGGACTAGCACAGATACGCAGTATTTT
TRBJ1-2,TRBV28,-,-,CASATGDNYGYTF,TGTGCCAGCGCGACAGGTGATAACTATGGCTACACCTTC
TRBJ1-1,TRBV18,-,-,CASSPTQGRPEAFF,TGTGCCAGCTCACCAACACAGGGCCGGCCTGAAGCTTTCTTT
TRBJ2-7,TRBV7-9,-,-,CASSRYSTYEQYF,TGTGCCTCATCCCGCTACTCAACCTACGAGCAGTACTTC
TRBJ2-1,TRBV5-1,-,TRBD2,CASSLTSGRTLNEQFF,TGCGCCAGCAGCCTCACTAGCGGGAGGACCCTGAATGAGCAGTTCTTC
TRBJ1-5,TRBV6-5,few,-,CASSYWGTGQPQHF,TGTGCCAGCAGTTACTGGGGAACGGGGCAGCCCCAGCATTTT
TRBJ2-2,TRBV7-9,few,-,CAWAGIGALNTGELFF,TGTGCCTGGGCCGGAATAGGGGCACTGAACACCGGGGAGCTGTTTTTT
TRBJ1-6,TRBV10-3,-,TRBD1,CAITPGQGNSPLHF,TGTGCCATCACCCCAGGACAGGGAAATTCACCCCTCCACTTT
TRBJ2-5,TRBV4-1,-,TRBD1,CASSQTGLQETQYF,TGCGCCAGCAGCCAGACAGGGTTGCAAGAGACCCAGTACTTC
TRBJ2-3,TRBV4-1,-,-,CASSPKRDRMGATDTQYF,TGCGCCAGCAGCCCTAAACGAGATAGGATGGGCGCGACAGATACGCAGTATTTT
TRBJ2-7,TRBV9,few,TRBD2,CASSVGGASGLFAHEQYF,TGTGCCAGCAGCGTAGGGGGGGCTAGCGGGCTCTTCGCCCACGAGCAGTACTTC
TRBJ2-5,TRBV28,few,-,CAHRDGGYETQYF,TGTGCTCACCGGGACGGGGGTTATGAGACCCAGTACTTC
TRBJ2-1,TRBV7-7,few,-,CASSFGEYNEQFF,TGTGCTAGCAGCTTTGGGGAGTACAATGAGCAGTTCTTC
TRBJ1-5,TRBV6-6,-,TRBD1,CASSTSQGVGNQPQHF,TGTGCCAGCAGTACTTCACAGGGGGTAGGCAATCAGCCCCAGCATTTT
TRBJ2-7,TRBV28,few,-,CASSATDRGWYF,TGTGCCAGCAGTGCCACGGACAGAGGTTGGTACTTC
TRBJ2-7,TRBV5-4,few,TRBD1,CASSSGTGNYEQYF,TGTGCCAGCAGCTCCGGGACAGGGAACTACGAGCAGTACTTC
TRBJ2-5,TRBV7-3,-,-,CASSRQNQETQYF,TGTGCCAGCAGCAGACAGAACCAAGAGACCCAGTACTTC
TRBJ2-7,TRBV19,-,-,CASSMAGTYEQYF,TGTGCCAGTAGTATGGCAGGGACCTACGAGCAGTACTTC
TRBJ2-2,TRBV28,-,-,CASRSQGFPGELFF,TGTGCCAGCAGGTCACAGGGTTTCCCCGGGGAGCTGTTTTTT
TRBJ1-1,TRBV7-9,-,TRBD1,CASSLRQGANTEAFF,TGTGCCAGCAGCCTCAGACAGGGGGCGAACACTGAAGCTTTCTTT
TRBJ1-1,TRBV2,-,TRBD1,CASSGQGVTEAFF,TGTGCCAGCAGCGGACAGGGTGTCACTGAAGCTTTCTTT
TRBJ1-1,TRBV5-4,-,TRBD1,CASSSPRDRGDEAFF,TGTGCCAGCAGCTCCCCAAGGGACAGAGGAGATGAAGCTTTCTTT
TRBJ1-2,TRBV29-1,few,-,CSVSHSNYGYTF,TGCAGCGTTTCGCACAGTAACTATGGCTACACCTTC
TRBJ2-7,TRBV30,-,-,CAWSVGGNYEQYF,TGTGCCTGGAGTGTAGGCGGCAACTACGAGCAGTACTTC
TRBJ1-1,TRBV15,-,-,CATSRVGVPEAFF,TGTGCCACCAGCAGAGTTGGAGTCCCTGAAGCTTTCTTT
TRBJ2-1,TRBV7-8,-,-,CASRGSRVAHEQFF,TGTGCCAGCAGGGGTAGCAGGGTCGCCCATGAGCAGTTCTTC
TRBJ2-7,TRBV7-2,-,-,CASSPSRGEQYF,TGTGCCAGCAGCCCCAGTCGAGGCGAGCAGTACTTC
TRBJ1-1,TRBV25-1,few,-,CASSEYDLSREWYTEAFF,TGTGCCAGCAGTGAATACGACCTTAGCAGGGAATGGTACACTGAAGCTTTCTTT
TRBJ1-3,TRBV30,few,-,CAWSGQTSGNTIYF,TGTGCCTGGTCCGGACAGACCTCTGGAAACACCATATATTTT
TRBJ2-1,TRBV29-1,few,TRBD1,CSVGGTGGNEQFF,TGCAGCGTGGGGGGGACAGGGGGCAATGAGCAGTTCTTC
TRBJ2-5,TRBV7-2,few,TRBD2,CASSPTSGMGAETQYF,TGTGCCAGCAGCCCCACTAGCGGGATGGGAGCAGAGACCCAGTACTTC
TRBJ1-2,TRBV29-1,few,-,CSVAQERGYTF,TGCAGCGTCGCACAGGAGAGAGGCTACACCTTC
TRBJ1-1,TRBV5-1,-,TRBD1,CASSTGQGNTEAFF,TGCGCCAGCAGCACGGGACAGGGGAACACTGAAGCTTTCTTT
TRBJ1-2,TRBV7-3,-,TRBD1,CASSLGTGSGYGYTF,TGTGCCAGCAGCCTCGGGACAGGGTCTGGCTATGGCTACACCTTC
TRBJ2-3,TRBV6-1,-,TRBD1,CASSGRQGPTDTQYF,TGTGCCAGCAGTGGACGACAGGGGCCCACAGATACGCAGTATTTT
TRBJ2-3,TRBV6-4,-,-,CASSAGASGDTQYF,TGTGCCAGCAGTGCGGGTGCCTCGGGGGATACGCAGTATTTT
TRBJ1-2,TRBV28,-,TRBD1,CASSLRTGSVGYTF,TGTGCCAGCAGTTTAAGGACAGGTTCGGTTGGCTACACCTTC